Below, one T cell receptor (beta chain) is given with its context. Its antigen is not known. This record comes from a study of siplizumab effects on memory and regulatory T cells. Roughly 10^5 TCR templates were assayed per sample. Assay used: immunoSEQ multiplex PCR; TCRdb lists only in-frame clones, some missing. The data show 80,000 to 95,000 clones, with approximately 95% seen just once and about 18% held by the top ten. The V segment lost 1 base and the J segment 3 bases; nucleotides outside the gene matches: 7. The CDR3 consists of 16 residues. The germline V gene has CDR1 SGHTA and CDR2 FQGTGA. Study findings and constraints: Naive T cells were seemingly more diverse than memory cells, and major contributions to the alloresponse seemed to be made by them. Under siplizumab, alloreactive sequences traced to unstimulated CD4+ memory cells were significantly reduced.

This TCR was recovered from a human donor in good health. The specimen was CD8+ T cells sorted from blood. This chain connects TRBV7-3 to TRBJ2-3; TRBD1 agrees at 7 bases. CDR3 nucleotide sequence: TGTGCCAGCAGCTTAAAGGTTGCGACAGGGACAGATACGCAGTATTTT. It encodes CASSLKVATGTDTQYF.